These 8 T cell receptor beta chains came from one sample sequenced in a study of CXCR3-negative and CXCR3-positive naive CD8 T cells. It was by 5' RACE with UMI labels that the TRB cDNA libraries were prepared. From the 5' RACE reads, TCRdb lists one entry per CDR3 protein and no DNA. The listing records about 98,000 distinct CDR3 sequences. These receptors' antigens are unknown. Overall study findings and caveats: Researchers report that CXCR3-positive naive cells carry more hydrophobic TRB CDR3s than CXCR3-negative naive cells.

The sequenced material came from naive CXCR3+ CD8+ T cells from blood. Subset specified: CD45RO-CCR7+CD27+CD95- naive CD8+ T cells expressing CXCR3 (TNR3+). The origin of the receptors is a human donor in good health. Some clones in this sample may be carry-over from other donors' samples.

V usage is TRBV19 and J usage is TRBJ2-2; TCRdb returns TRBD2, unconfirmable since there is no DNA. The CDR3 loop spans 13 amino acids. Germline V gene data show CDR1 as LNHDA and CDR2 as SQIVND (reference sequence). The CDR3 sequence: CASGDLNTGELFF.

V and J are TRBV4-3 and TRBJ1-4. Germline V lookup: CDR1 LGHNA, CDR2 YSLEER. The CDR3 sequence is 15 residues long. CDR3: CASSQEFIGNEKLFF.

The V call is TRBV7-6, the J call TRBJ2-2; lacking DNA, the TRBD1 call made by TCRdb goes unchecked. The CDR3 spans 15 residues. Per the germline V gene, CDR1 is SGHVS and CDR2 is FNYEAQ. CDR3 sequence: CASSSTGGEAGELFF.

V usage is TRBV2 and J usage is TRBJ2-1; TCRdb's D call of TRBD1 is untestable without DNA. Germline CDR1 reads SNHLY; CDR2 reads FYNNEI. The CDR3 sequence is 17 residues long. CDR3 residues: CASSGEAGPGSYNEQFF.

The CDR3 sequence is CASSFGEGTYYGYTF. The chain uses TRBV28 and TRBJ1-2; TCRdb's assignment of TRBD1 cannot be checked, as there is no DNA. The V gene's germline CDR1 is MDHEN and CDR2 SYDVKM. CDR3 length: 15 amino acids.

The J gene is TRBJ2-1, the V gene TRBV5-1; the D call from TCRdb, TRBD1, cannot be confirmed without DNA. The CDR3 is made up of 16 amino acids. In germline, CDR1 is SGHRS, CDR2 YFSETQ. The chain's CDR3 is CASSLDGAGAYNEQFF. Using reference TRBV5-1 and TRBJ2-1 for the parts outside the CDR3, the full variable domain is KAGVTQTPRYLIKTRGQQVTLSCSPISGHRSVSWYQQTPGQGLQFLFEYFSETQRNKGNFPGRFSGRQFSNSRSEMNVSTLELGDSALYLCASSLDGAGAYNEQFFGPGTRLTVL.

V and J are TRBV29-1 and TRBJ2-3; TCRdb names TRBD2, which stays unverified in the absence of DNA. Germline CDR1 SQVTM, CDR2 ANQGSEA. CDR3 length: 15 amino acids. This CDR3 reads CSVVSGRTSTDTQYF.

The chain combines TRBV19 with TRBJ2-2; TCRdb calls TRBD2, which cannot be checked without DNA. This CDR3 contains 14 residues. Germline CDR1 reads LNHDA; CDR2 reads SQIVND (reference sequence). The CDR3 is CASSEGSNTGELFF.